This TCR beta chain appears in the sequencing data of a study of blood T cells in healthy people across ages. The germline gives CDR1 MNHEY, CDR2 SMNVEV (reference sequence). The CDR3 is 17 amino acids. Trimming took off 0 bases at V and 4 bases at J, with 16 bases between the two ends. This clonotype was detected only a few times. Approximately 10 milliliters was the volume of peripheral blood drawn from each donor. Primers used in a second PCR of roughly 6 to 12 cycles were a sample-barcoded 5' primer and a J-beta primer mix. TCRdb ran MiXCR on the 5' RACE reads and lists one entry per CDR3 protein. The sample consists of about 800,000 distinct CDR3 sequences, 25% of them appearing once. This sample also belongs to another study, concerning T cells of mothers and their children.

Sample: blood. This chain links TRBV27 with TRBJ2-1; D is undetermined. The receptor's source is a boy aged 10-17 years in good health. The CDR3 protein is CASSLSAQPRPYNEQFF. Written as DNA, the CDR3 is TGTGCCAGCAGTTTATCCGCCCAACCTCGACCGTACAATGAGCAGTTCTTC.